These 2 T cell receptor beta chains were sequenced from one sample in a study of response to subunit inactivated influenza vaccine. Each CDR3 protein gets one entry after TCRdb re-called the RT-PCR reads with MiXCR. Of about 570,000 distinct CDR3 sequences listed, about an eighth were seen once; the top ten hold roughly a tenth. The specimen was PBMCs from blood, collected on the day of vaccination. The receptors were sampled from a man between 45 and 60 years old who received an inactivated influenza vaccine.

The V call is TRBV5-1, the J call TRBJ2-7; 12 bases match TRBD1. J was trimmed by 6 bases and V by 3 bases; bases with no gene match: 4. The CDR3 sequence is 14 residues long. Germline CDR1 reads SGHRS; CDR2 reads YFSETQ. The CDR3 protein is CASSSGTGGSEQYF. CDR3 nucleotides: TGCGCCAGCAGCTCCGGGACAGGGGGCTCCGAGCAGTACTTC.

This clonotype was detected a few times. CDR3 amino acids: CASSLDASGSKETQYF. CDR3 nucleotide sequence: TGTGCCAGCAGCTTGGATGCTAGCGGTAGTAAAGAGACCCAGTACTTC. The chain joins TRBV5-6 to TRBJ2-5; 7 bases align to TRBD2. The J segment lost 3 bases and the V segment lost 0 bases, leaving 8 bases of the junction unmatched. The CDR3 covers 16 residues. CDR1 SGHDT and CDR2 YYEEEE come from the germline V gene. The full variable domain, with the rest looked up from reference TRBV5-6 and TRBJ2-5, is DAGVTQSPTHLIKTRGQQVTLRCSPKSGHDTVSWYQQALGQGPQFIFQYYEEEERQRGNFPDRFSGHQFPNYSSELNVNALLLGDSALYLCASSLDASGSKETQYFGPGTRLLVL.